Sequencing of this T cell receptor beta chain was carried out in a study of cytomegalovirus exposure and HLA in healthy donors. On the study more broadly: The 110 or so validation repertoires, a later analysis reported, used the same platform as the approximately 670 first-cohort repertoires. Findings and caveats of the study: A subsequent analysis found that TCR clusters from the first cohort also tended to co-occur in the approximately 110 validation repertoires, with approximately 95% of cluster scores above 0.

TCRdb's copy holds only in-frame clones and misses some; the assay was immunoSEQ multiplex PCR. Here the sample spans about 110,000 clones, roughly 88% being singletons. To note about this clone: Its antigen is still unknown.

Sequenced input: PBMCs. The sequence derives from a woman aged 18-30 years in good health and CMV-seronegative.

CDR3 DNA sequence: TGTGCCAGCAGCGCAGAAGAGGGTTTTGGGGTCGCTGAAGCTTTCTTT. Residues: CASSAEEGFGVAEAFF. The chain couples TRBV13 to TRBJ1-1, with D unresolved. V was pared by 5 bases and J by 6 bases, with 22 bases between. The CDR3 contains 16 residues. The germline V gene has CDR1 PRHDT and CDR2 FYEKMQ (reference sequence).